The 10 T cell receptor beta chains listed next were all sequenced from one sample in a study of PD-1 blockade in classical Hodgkin lymphoma (TCRdb year 2020). The library was generated by the immunoSEQ multiplex PCR assay. TCRdb holds this immuneACCESS table with in-frame rearrangements only. Some clones are missing; in checked studies, unresolved V genes explain under half, and the rest has no known cause. Recorded for this sample are tens of thousands of clones; about 78% of them occurred a single time. The top ten clones comprise roughly 22% of the sample. Per the publication, the time point label means: cycle 2 day 1 (C2D1) of nivolumab. Every trial patient had relapsed following autologous stem cell transplantation, and prior brentuximab vedotin exposure was what differed among cohorts A, B and C. Sample: peripheral blood mononuclear cells (PBMCs), taken before the second cycle of nivolumab. Receptors were obtained from a human donor with classical Hodgkin lymphoma.

The chain is built from TRBV6-6 and TRBJ1-2; 8 bases match TRBD1. The V gene end was trimmed by 5 bases and the J gene end by 8 bases; junction bases not matched to a gene: 10. CDR1 is MNHNY, CDR2 SVGAGI, per germline (reference sequence). This CDR3 is 14 amino acids long. The CDR3 coding sequence is TGTGCCAGCAGTCTACTGGACAGGGCGGGAGGCTACACCTTC. Protein: CASSLLDRAGGYTF.

The chain recombines TRBV5-1 with TRBJ2-3; TRBD1 is a possible D gene (5 bases). This CDR3 region has 13 residues. The V end was cut by 4 bases, the J end by 4 bases, with 10 bases between. Per germline, CDR1 SGHRS and CDR2 YFSETQ. CDR3 amino acids: CASSTRQSDTQYF. Written as DNA, the CDR3 is TGCGCCAGCAGCACGAGACAGTCAGATACGCAGTATTTT.

This clone was seen only a few times. This chain links TRBV5-1 with TRBJ2-1; D gene unclear. There are 14 residues in the CDR3. The germline V gene has CDR1 SGHRS and CDR2 YFSETQ. Trimming took off 3 bases at V and 4 bases at J, with 11 bases between the two ends. The CDR3 region has the DNA TGCGCCAGCAGCTCCAACTCAGGTTACAATGAGCAGTTCTTC. Translating it yields CASSSNSGYNEQFF. The complete variable domain, with remaining parts taken from reference TRBV5-1 and TRBJ2-1, reads KAGVTQTPRYLIKTRGQQVTLSCSPISGHRSVSWYQQTPGQGLQFLFEYFSETQRNKGNFPGRFSGRQFSNSRSEMNVSTLELGDSALYLCASSSNSGYNEQFFGPGTRLTVL.

The rearrangement joins TRBV4-2 to TRBJ2-7, with 8 bases that match TRBD2. Germline values: CDR1 LGHNA, CDR2 YNFKEQ. After removal of 4 bases from V and 7 bases from J, the junction contained 15 bases not matched to a gene. This CDR3 is 16 amino acids long. The CDR3 DNA reads TGTGCCAGCAGCCGCCCTCCCGGGACTAGATTCTCTGAGCAGTACTTC. Encoded protein: CASSRPPGTRFSEQYF.

A few counts support this clone. The V and J genes are TRBV7-9 and TRBJ2-2; D perhaps matches TRBD1 (6 bases). Looked up from germline, CDR1 is SEHNR and CDR2 is FQNEAQ (reference sequence). The length of the CDR3 is 16 residues. Trimming pared 6 bases from V and 5 bases from J, leaving 19 bases between. The CDR3 DNA sequence: TGTGCCAGCAGTCCCGGAACCTTTAGGGGGACCGGGGAGCTGTTTTTT. Its translation is CASSPGTFRGTGELFF.

The gene calls are TRBV18 and TRBJ1-1; possible D gene TRBD1, 6 bases. V was cut by 2 bases and J by 4 bases, with 20 bases left in between. CDR3 length: 17 residues. The V gene's germline CDR1 is KGHSH and CDR2 LQKENI. In DNA, the CDR3 is TGTGCCAGCTCACCAGACCTTCCGATGGGGGGGCCCACTGAAGCTTTCTTT. Its protein is CASSPDLPMGGPTEAFF.

The J gene is TRBJ1-5, the V gene TRBV30; D may be TRBD1 (6 bases). Trimming left V 2 bases short and J 0 bases short, with 23 bases between. The CDR3 totals 19 residues. Germline CDR1 is GTSNPN and CDR2 is SVGIG (reference sequence). The CDR3 sequence: CAWSLYGRGPYYSNQPQHF. CDR3 DNA sequence: TGTGCCTGGAGTCTGTACGGCAGGGGCCCGTATTATAGCAATCAGCCCCAGCATTTT.

This rearrangement joins TRBV7-6 to TRBJ2-3; unclear D gene. The CDR3 is 15 residues long. The V gene's germline CDR1 is SGHVS and CDR2 FNYEAQ. V dropped 1 base and J dropped 0 bases, with 8 bases sitting between them. For the CDR3, the DNA is TGTGCCAGCAGCTTAGGTGGGCCAAGCACAGATACGCAGTATTTT. Translating gives CASSLGGPSTDTQYF.

This clone was found once. The chain employs TRBV2 and TRBJ1-2, with D unresolved. The CDR3 is made up of 13 amino acids. V lost 4 bases and J lost 8, with 14 bases in between. Germline-derived CDR1 and CDR2 are SNHLY and FYNNEI. The CDR3 sequence is CASSVRSLEGYTF. CDR3 nucleotide sequence: TGTGCCAGCAGTGTAAGGAGTCTGGAGGGCTACACCTTC.

The V gene is TRBV19, the J gene TRBJ2-7; 8 bases are a match to TRBD1. The CDR3 is made up of 13 amino acids. The V gene end was trimmed by 3 bases and the J gene end by 6 bases; junction bases not matched to a gene: 4. Germline lookup yields CDR1 LNHDA and CDR2 SQIVND (reference sequence). This CDR3 is CASSIQQGGEQYF. In DNA, the CDR3 is TGTGCCAGTAGTATCCAACAGGGGGGCGAGCAGTACTTC.